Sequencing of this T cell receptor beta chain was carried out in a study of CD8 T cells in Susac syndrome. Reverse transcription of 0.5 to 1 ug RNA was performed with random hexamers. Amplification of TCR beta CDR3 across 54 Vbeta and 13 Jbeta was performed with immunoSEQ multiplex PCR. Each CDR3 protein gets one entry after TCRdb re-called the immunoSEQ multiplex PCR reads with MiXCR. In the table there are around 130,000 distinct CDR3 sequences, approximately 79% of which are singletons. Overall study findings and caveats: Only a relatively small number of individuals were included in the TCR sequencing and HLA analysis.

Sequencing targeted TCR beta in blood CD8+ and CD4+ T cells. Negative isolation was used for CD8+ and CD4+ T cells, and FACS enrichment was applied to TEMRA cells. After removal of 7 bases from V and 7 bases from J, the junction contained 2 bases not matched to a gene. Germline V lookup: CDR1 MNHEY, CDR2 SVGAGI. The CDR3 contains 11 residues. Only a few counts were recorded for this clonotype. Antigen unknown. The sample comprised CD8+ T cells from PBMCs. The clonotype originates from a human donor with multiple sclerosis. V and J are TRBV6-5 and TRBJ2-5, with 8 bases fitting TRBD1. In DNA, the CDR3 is TGTGCCAGCACCACAGGGGGGACCCAGTACTTC. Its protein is CASTTGGTQYF.